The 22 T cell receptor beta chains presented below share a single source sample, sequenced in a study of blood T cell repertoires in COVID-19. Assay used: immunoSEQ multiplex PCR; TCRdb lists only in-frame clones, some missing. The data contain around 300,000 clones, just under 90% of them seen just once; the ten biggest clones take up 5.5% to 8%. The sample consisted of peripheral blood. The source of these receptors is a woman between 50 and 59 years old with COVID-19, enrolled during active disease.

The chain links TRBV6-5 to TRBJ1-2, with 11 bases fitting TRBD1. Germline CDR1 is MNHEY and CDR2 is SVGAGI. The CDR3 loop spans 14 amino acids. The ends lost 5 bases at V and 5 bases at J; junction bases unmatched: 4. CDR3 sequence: CASSPDRGLYGYTF. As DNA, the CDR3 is TGTGCCAGCAGTCCGGACAGGGGGCTTTATGGCTACACCTTC.

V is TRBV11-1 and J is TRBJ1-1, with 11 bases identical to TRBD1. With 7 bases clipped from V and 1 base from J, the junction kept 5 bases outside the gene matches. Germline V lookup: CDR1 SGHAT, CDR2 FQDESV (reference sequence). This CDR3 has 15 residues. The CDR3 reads CASNRDRGWNTEAFF. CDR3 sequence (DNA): TGTGCCAGCAACCGGGACAGGGGGTGGAACACTGAAGCTTTCTTT. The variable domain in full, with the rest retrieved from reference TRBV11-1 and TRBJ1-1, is EAEVAQSPRYKITEKSQAVAFWCDPISGHATLYWYRQILGQGPELLVQFQDESVVDDSQLPKDRFSAERLKGVDSTLKIQPAELGDSAMYLCASNRDRGWNTEAFFGQGTRLTVV.

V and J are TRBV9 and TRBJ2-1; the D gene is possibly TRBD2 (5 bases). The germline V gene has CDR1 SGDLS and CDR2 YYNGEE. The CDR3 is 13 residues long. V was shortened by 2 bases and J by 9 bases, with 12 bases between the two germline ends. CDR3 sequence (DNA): TGTGCCAGCAGCGTTTCCGGGGAAGGTGAGCAGTTCTTC. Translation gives CASSVSGEGEQFF.

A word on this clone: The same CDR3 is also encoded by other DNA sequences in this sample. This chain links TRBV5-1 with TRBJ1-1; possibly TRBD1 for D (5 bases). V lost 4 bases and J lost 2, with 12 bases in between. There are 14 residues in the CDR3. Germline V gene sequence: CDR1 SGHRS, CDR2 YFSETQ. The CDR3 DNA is TGCGCCAGCAGCGGAGGGACCGCCAACACTGAAGCTTTCTTT. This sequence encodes CASSGGTANTEAFF.

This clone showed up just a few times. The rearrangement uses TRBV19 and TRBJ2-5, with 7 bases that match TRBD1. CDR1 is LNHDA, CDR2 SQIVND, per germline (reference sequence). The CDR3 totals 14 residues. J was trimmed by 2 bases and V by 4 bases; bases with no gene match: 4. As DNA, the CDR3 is TGTGCCAGTAGTAATAAGGACAGGCAAGAGACCCAGTACTTC. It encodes CASSNKDRQETQYF.

CDR3 coding DNA: TGTGCCAGTAGTCCCCGGACAGGGGGCTTTTATAATTCACCCCTCCACTTT. Translated: CASSPRTGGFYNSPLHF. The chain has TRBV19 and TRBJ1-6; 11 bases align to TRBD1. V was pared by 5 bases and J by 4 bases, with 7 bases of the junction left unmatched. This CDR3 is 17 amino acids long. CDR1 and CDR2 from the germline V gene are LNHDA and SQIVND (reference sequence).

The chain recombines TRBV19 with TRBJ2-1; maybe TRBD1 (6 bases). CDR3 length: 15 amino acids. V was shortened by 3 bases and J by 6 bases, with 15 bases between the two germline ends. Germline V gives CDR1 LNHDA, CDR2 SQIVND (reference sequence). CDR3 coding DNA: TGTGCCAGTAGTATGGCGGCAGGGGAGTTCAATGAGCAGTTCTTC. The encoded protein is CASSMAAGEFNEQFF.

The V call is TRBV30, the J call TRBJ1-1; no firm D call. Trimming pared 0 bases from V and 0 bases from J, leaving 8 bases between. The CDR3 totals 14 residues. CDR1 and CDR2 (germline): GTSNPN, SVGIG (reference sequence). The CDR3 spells CAWSVTRLNTEAFF. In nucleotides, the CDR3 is TGTGCCTGGAGTGTAACGCGATTGAACACTGAAGCTTTCTTT.

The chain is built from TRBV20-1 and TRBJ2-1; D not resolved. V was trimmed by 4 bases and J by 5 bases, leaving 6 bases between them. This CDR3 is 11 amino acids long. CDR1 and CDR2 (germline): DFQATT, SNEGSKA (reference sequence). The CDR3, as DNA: TGCAGTGCTACTAAAAACAATGAGCAGTTCTTC. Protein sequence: CSATKNNEQFF.

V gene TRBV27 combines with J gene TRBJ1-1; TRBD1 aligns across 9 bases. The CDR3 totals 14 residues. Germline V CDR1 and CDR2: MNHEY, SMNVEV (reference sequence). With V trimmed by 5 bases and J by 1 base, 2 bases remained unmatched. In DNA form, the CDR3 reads TGTGCCAGCAGTCGGGACAGGGAGAACACTGAAGCTTTCTTT. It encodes CASSRDRENTEAFF.

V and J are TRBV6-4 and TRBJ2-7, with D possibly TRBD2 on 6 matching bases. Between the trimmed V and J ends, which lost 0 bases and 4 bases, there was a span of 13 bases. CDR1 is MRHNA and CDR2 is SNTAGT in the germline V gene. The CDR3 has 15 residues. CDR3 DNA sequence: TGTGCCAGCAGTGACTCGGGGAGGCTACCATACGAGCAGTACTTC. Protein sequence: CASSDSGRLPYEQYF.

CDR3 nucleotide sequence: TGTGCCAGCAGCTTAGTTCTGGGTGGAGGGAGGGTGGCAGATACGCAGTATTTT. Translating gives CASSLVLGGGRVADTQYF. The chain has TRBV11-2 and TRBJ2-3; 7 bases agree with TRBD2. Germline V CDR1 and CDR2: SGHAT, FQNNGV. The CDR3 covers 18 residues. Losses at the gene ends were 1 base for V and 4 bases for J; bases not matched to a gene: 14. Supplemented by reference TRBV11-2 and TRBJ2-3, the full variable domain reads EAGVAQSPRYKIIEKRQSVAFWCNPISGHATLYWYQQILGQGPKLLIQFQNNGVVDDSQLPKDRFSAERLKGVDSTLKIQPAKLEDSAVYLCASSLVLGGGRVADTQYFGPGTRLTVL.

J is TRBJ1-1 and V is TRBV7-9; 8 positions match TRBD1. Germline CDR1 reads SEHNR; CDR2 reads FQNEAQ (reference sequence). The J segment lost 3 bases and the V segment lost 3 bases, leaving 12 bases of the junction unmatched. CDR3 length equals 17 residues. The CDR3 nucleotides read TGTGCCAGCAGCTTTGCCAGGGGGCCGGGTTCGTACACTGAAGCTTTCTTT. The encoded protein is CASSFARGPGSYTEAFF.

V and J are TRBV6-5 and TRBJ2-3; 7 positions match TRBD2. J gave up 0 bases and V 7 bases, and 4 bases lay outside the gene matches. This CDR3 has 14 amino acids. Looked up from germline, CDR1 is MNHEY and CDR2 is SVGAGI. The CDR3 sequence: CASNRAGSTDTQYF. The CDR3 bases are TGTGCCAGCAACCGAGCGGGAAGCACAGATACGCAGTATTTT.

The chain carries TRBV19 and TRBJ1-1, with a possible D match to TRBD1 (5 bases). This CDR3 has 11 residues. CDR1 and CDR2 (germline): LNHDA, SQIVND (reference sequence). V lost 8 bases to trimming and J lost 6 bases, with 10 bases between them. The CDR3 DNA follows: TGTGCCAGTGAAGGGGAGGCTGAAGCTTTCTTT. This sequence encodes CASEGEAEAFF. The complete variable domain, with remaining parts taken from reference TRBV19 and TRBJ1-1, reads DGGITQSPKYLFRKEGQNVTLSCEQNLNHDAMYWYRQDPGQGLRLIYYSQIVNDFQKGDIAEGYSVSREKKESFPLTVTSAQKNPTAFYLCASEGEAEAFFGQGTRLTVV.

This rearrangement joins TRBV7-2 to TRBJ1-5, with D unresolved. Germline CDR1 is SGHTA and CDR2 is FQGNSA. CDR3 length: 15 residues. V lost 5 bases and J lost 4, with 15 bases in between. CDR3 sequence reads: CASSPAAPPNQPQHF. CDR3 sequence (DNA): TGTGCCAGCAGCCCCGCGGCACCACCTAATCAGCCCCAGCATTTT.

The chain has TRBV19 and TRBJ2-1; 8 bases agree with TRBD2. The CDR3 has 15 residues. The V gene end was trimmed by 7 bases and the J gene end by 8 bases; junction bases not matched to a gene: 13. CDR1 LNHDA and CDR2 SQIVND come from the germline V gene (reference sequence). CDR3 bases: TGTGCCAGTACTGGGCGCAGCGGGAGATTTGATGAGCAGTTCTTC. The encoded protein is CASTGRSGRFDEQFF. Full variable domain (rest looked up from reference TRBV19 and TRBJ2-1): DGGITQSPKYLFRKEGQNVTLSCEQNLNHDAMYWYRQDPGQGLRLIYYSQIVNDFQKGDIAEGYSVSREKKESFPLTVTSAQKNPTAFYLCASTGRSGRFDEQFFGPGTRLTVL.

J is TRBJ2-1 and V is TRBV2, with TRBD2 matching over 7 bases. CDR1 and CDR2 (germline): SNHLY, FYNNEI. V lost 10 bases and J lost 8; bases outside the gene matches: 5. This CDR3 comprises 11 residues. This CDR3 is CAIELAYEQFF. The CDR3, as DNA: TGTGCCATCGAACTAGCGTATGAGCAGTTCTTC.

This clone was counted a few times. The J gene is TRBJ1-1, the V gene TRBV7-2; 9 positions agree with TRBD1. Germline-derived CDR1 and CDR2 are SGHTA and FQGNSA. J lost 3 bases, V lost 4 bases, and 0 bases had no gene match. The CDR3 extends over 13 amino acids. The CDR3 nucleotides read TGTGCCAGCAGCTGGGACAGGGACACTGAAGCTTTCTTT. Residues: CASSWDRDTEAFF.

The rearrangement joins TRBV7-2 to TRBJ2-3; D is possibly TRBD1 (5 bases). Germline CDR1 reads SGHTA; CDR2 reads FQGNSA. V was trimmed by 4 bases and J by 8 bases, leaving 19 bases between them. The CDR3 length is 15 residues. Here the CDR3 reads CASSSDGAAVGTQYF. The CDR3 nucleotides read TGTGCCAGCAGCTCAGATGGGGCGGCGGTGGGTACGCAGTATTTT.

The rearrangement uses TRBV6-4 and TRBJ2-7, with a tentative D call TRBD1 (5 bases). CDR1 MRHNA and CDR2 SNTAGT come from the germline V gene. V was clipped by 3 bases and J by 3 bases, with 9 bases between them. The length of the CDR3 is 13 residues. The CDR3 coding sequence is TGTGCCAGCAGTGAAGGGGCCAACTACGAGCAGTACTTC. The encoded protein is CASSEGANYEQYF.

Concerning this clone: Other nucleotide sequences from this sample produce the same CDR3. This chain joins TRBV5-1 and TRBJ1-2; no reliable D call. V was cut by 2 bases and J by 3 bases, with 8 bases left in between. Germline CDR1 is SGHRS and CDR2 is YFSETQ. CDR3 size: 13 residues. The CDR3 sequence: CASSLTGDYGYTF. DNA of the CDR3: TGCGCCAGCAGCTTAACCGGGGACTATGGCTACACCTTC.